This TCR beta chain was documented in a study of CXCR3-negative and CXCR3-positive naive CD8 T cells. UMI-labeled 5' RACE TRB cDNA libraries were prepared from the cells. From the 5' RACE reads, TCRdb lists one entry per CDR3 protein and no DNA. The sample table includes approximately 7,000 distinct CDR3 sequences. Germline V gives CDR1 LNHNV, CDR2 YYDKDF (reference sequence). This CDR3 contains 14 residues. Naive CD8+ T cells carried a CD45RO-CCR7+CD27+CD95- phenotype. This TCR was recovered from a human donor in good health. Some clones in this sample may be carry-over from other donors' samples. The sequenced material came from naive CXCR3- CD8+ T cells from blood. Subset defined: CD45RO-CCR7+CD27+CD95- naive CD8+ T cells lacking CXCR3 (TNR3-). V and J are TRBV15 and TRBJ1-2; TCRdb selects TRBD1, and the lack of DNA leaves this call unchecked. The CDR3 protein is CATSGTRGRYGYTF.